This T cell receptor (beta chain) stems from a study of neoadjuvant anti-PD-1 for oral cavity cancer. The study's findings and limits: Higher pretreatment blood Treg/Th17 ratios correlated with higher pretreatment blood and lower post-treatment tumor TCRbeta clonality. Post-nivolumab, blood T cell clonality was significantly elevated in non-responders.

Concerning this clone: Its matching antigen is unknown.

The time point here: after neoadjuvant nivolumab, at surgical resection. Libraries were prepared by immunoSEQ multiplex PCR; TCRdb keeps only in-frame clonotypes and omits some of them. The sample consists of 55,000 to 80,000 clones, approximately 87% of them appearing once. The CDR3 spans 14 residues. Germline loops: CDR1 SGHDT, CDR2 YYEEEE. Losses at the gene ends were 3 bases for V and 5 bases for J; bases not matched to a gene: 7. Specimen: PBMCs, collected after nivolumab (anti-PD-1) treatment. The source is a person aged 40 to 85 with oral cavity squamous cell carcinoma. The chain has TRBV5-6 and TRBJ1-2, with 7 bases fitting TRBD1. CDR3 coding DNA: TGTGCCAGCAGCTGGGAGACAGGGTCGTATGGCTACACCTTC. Residues: CASSWETGSYGYTF.